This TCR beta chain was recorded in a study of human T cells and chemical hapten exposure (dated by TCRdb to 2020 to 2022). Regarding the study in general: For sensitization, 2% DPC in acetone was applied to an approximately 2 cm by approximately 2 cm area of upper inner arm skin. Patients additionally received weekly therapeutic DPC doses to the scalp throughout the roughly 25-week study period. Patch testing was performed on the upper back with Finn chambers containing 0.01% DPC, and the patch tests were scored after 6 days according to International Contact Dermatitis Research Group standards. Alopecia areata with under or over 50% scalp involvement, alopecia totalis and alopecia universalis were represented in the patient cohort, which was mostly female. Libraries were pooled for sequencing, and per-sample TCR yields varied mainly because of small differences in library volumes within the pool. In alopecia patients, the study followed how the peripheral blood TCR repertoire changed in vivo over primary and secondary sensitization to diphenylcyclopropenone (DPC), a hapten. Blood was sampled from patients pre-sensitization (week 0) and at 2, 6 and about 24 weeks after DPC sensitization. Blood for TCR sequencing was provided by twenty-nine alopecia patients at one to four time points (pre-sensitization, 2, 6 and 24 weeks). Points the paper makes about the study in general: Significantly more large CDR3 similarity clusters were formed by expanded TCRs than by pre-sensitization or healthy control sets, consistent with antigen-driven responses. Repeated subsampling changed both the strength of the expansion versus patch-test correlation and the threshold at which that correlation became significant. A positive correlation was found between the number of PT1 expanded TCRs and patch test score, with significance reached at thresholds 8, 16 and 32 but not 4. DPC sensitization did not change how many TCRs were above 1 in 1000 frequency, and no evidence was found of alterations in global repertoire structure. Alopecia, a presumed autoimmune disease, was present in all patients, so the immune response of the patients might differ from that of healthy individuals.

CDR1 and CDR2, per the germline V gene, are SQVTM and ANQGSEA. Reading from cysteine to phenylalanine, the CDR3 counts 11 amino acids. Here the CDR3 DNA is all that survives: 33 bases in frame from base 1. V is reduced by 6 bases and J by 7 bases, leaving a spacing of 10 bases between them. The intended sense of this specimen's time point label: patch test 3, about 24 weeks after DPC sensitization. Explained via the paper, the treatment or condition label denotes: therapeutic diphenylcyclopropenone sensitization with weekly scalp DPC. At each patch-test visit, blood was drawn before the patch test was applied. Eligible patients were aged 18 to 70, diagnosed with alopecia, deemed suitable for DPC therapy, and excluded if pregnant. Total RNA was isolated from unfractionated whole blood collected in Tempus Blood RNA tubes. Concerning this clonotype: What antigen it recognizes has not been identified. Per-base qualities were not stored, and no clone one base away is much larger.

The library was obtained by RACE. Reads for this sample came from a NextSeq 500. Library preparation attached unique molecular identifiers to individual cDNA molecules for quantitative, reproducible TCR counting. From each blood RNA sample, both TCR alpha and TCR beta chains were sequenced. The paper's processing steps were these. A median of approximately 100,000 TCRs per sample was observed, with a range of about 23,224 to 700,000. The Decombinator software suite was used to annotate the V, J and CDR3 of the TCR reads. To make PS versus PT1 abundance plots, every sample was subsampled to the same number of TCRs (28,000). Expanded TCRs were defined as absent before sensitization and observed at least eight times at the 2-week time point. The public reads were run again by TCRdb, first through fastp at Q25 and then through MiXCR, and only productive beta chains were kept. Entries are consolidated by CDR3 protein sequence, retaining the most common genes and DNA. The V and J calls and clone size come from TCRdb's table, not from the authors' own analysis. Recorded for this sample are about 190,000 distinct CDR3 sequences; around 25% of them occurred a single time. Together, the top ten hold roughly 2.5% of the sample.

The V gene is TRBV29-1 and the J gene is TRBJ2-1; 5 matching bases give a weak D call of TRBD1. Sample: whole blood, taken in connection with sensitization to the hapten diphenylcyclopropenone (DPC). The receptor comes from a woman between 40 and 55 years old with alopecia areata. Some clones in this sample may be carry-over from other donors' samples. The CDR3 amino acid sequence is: CSVHQGNEQFF. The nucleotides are TGCAGCGTCCATCAGGGTAATGAGCAGTTCTTC.